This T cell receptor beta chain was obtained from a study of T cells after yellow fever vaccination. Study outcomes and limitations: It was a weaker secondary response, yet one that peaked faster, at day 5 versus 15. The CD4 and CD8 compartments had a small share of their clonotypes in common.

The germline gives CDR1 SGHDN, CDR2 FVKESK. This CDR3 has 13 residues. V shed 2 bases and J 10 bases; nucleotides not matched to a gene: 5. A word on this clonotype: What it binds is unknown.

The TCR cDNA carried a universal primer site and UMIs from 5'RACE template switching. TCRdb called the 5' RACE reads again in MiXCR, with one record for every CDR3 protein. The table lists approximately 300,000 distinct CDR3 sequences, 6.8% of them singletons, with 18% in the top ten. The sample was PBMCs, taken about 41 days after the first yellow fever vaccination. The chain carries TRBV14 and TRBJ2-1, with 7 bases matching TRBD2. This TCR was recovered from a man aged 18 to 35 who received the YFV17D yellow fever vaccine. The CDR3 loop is CASSQSLAVEQFF. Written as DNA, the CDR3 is TGTGCCAGCAGCCAAAGCCTAGCGGTAGAGCAGTTCTTC. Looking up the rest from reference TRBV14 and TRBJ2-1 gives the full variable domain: EAGVTQFPSHSVIEKGQTVTLRCDPISGHDNLYWYRRVMGKEIKFLLHFVKESKQDESGMPNNRFLAERTGGTYSTLKVQPAELEDSGVYFCASSQSLAVEQFFGPGTRLTVL.